The present T cell receptor (beta chain) was sequenced within a study of blood T cell repertoires in COVID-19. The wider study: Specimens from acute and convalescent COVID-19 originated in the United States, Italy and Spain. PBMCs, B-cell-depleted T cells, or T cells provided the cDNA or gDNA that made up the material.

Germline CDR1 is SNHLY and CDR2 is FYNNEI. Deletions cut 4 bases from V and 0 bases from J, with 4 bases between. CDR3 length: 13 amino acids. This clone has only a few counts. As processed by the authors: Counts of nucleated cells, estimated from reference gene primer amplification, were obtained. Data came from immunoSEQ multiplex PCR; TCRdb stores just in-frame clones and leaves some out. D and trimming come from the DNA, and the V and J calls and clone size come from that table. The sample contains roughly 63,000 clones, 70% to 80% of which appear only once. This chain connects TRBV2 to TRBJ1-5; D remains unclear. This TCR came from a human donor in a cohort sampled during active COVID-19. The sample taken for sequencing was peripheral blood. The CDR3 is CASSAYSNQPQHF. The CDR3 DNA is TGTGCCAGCAGTGCGTATAGCAATCAGCCCCAGCATTTT.